These 22 T cell receptor beta chains were sequenced from one sample in a study of shared clonotypes between healthy human individuals. Using immunoSEQ multiplex PCR, the repertoire was profiled, and TCRdb retains in-frame clones only, with some absent. The sample shows 550,000 to 700,000 clones, 60% to 75% of them seen only once. The source material was memory CD4+ T cells sorted from blood. Noted subset: CD45RA-negative fraction. All receptors come from a woman in her thirties in good health.

The chain joins TRBV7-2 to TRBJ1-5; 10 bases fit TRBD1. This CDR3 spans 16 amino acids. Looked up from germline, CDR1 is SGHTA and CDR2 is FQGNSA. V trimming: 0 bases; J trimming: 6 bases; junction bases outside the gene matches: 5. CDR3: CASSLAIRTGGQPQHF. The CDR3 DNA sequence: TGTGCCAGCAGCTTAGCGATACGGACAGGGGGTCAGCCCCAGCATTTT. The variable domain in full, completed from reference TRBV7-2 and TRBJ1-5, reads GAGVSQSPSNKVTEKGKDVELRCDPISGHTALYWYRQSLGQGLEFLIYFQGNSAPDKSGLPSDRFSAERTGGSVSTLTIQRTQQEDSAVYLCASSLAIRTGGQPQHFGDGTRLSIL.

This chain links TRBV27 with TRBJ2-5; D tentatively fits TRBD1 or TRBD2 (5 bases each). CDR1 and CDR2 (germline): MNHEY, SMNVEV (reference sequence). Trimming pared 1 base from V and 2 bases from J, leaving 5 bases between. The CDR3 loop spans 13 amino acids. CDR3 nucleotide sequence: TGTGCCAGCAGTTTATGGGGGCAAGAGACCCAGTACTTC. Protein product: CASSLWGQETQYF.

This chain connects TRBV27 to TRBJ2-5; unclear D gene. The J call is uncertain, as TRBJ2-7 better fits the DNA end. CDR1 MNHEY and CDR2 SMNVEV come from the germline V gene (reference sequence). The CDR3 contains 13 residues. In DNA, the CDR3 is TGTGCCAGCAACGGACGGAGCTCCTACGAGCAGTACTTC. It translates to CASNGRSSYEQYF.

The J gene is TRBJ2-7, the V gene TRBV28; D is perhaps TRBD2 (6 bases). This CDR3 has 12 amino acids. CDR1 and CDR2 (germline): MDHEN, SYDVKM. Trimming removed 6 bases from V and 6 bases from J, with 12 bases in between. CDR3 amino acids: CASRIGGGEQYF. As DNA, the CDR3 is TGTGCCAGCAGAATCGGGGGAGGCGAGCAGTACTTC.

V and J are TRBV9 and TRBJ1-2; possibly TRBD1 for D (5 bases). V was cut by 5 bases and J by 6 bases, with 14 bases left in between. Per the germline V gene, CDR1 is SGDLS and CDR2 is YYNGEE. CDR3 length equals 13 residues. CDR3 amino acids: CASSPGDGHGYTF. In DNA form, the CDR3 reads TGTGCCAGCAGTCCCGGGGACGGGCATGGCTACACCTTC.

Comment on this clone: The sample contains more than one DNA sequence encoding this CDR3. For the CDR3, the DNA is TGCGCCAGCAGCTTGGATCGGGGCGAGCAGTACTTC. It codes for CASSLDRGEQYF. The chain uses TRBV5-1 and TRBJ2-7; D is possibly TRBD2 (5 bases). Per germline, CDR1 SGHRS and CDR2 YFSETQ. Trimming removed 0 bases from V and 6 bases from J, with 7 bases in between. CDR3 size: 12 residues. The full variable domain, rest sourced from reference TRBV5-1 and TRBJ2-7, is KAGVTQTPRYLIKTRGQQVTLSCSPISGHRSVSWYQQTPGQGLQFLFEYFSETQRNKGNFPGRFSGRQFSNSRSEMNVSTLELGDSALYLCASSLDRGEQYFGPGTRLTVT.

The genes are TRBV30 and TRBJ2-4; D might be TRBD1 (5 bases). Trimming took 0 bases from V and 6 from J, leaving 12 bases between them. This CDR3 has 14 amino acids. Per germline, CDR1 GTSNPN and CDR2 SVGIG (reference sequence). The CDR3 DNA reads TGTGCCTGGAGTGTAAAGGGGTTGGGAAACATTCAGTACTTC. This sequence encodes CAWSVKGLGNIQYF.

This clone has just a few counts. This CDR3 is also generated by other DNA sequences in the sample. V usage is TRBV5-1 and J usage is TRBJ2-3; perhaps TRBD2 as D (6 bases). Trimming removed 0 bases at V and 1 base at J, with 6 bases between. The CDR3 loop spans 14 amino acids. Germline loops: CDR1 SGHRS, CDR2 YFSETQ. The CDR3: CASSLASGTDTQYF. CDR3 sequence (DNA): TGCGCCAGCAGCTTGGCTAGCGGCACAGATACGCAGTATTTT. Full variable domain (rest looked up from reference TRBV5-1 and TRBJ2-3): KAGVTQTPRYLIKTRGQQVTLSCSPISGHRSVSWYQQTPGQGLQFLFEYFSETQRNKGNFPGRFSGRQFSNSRSEMNVSTLELGDSALYLCASSLASGTDTQYFGPGTRLTVL.

V usage is TRBV5-1 and J usage is TRBJ2-1; 7 bases match TRBD2. Germline V gene sequence: CDR1 SGHRS, CDR2 YFSETQ. This CDR3 is built from 15 residues. J was trimmed by 3 bases and V by 0 bases; bases with no gene match: 3. The CDR3 DNA reads as TGCGCCAGCAGCTTGGCTAGCGGAGACTACAATGAGCAGTTCTTC. This translates into CASSLASGDYNEQFF.

This clone was counted between two and nine times. V usage is TRBV27 and J usage is TRBJ1-2, with TRBD1 matching over 9 bases. The germline V gene has CDR1 MNHEY and CDR2 SMNVEV (reference sequence). The CDR3 runs 14 residues. V was clipped by 5 bases and J by 4 bases; unmatched bases: 5. The DNA for the CDR3 is TGTGCCAGCAGTCCAGGACAGGGGAGCTATGGCTACACCTTC. Its protein product is CASSPGQGSYGYTF.

This sequence joins TRBV14 and TRBJ2-7; 11 bases are shared with TRBD1. V dropped 4 bases and J dropped 0; count of bases not matched to a gene: 2. CDR3 length equals 15 residues. Germline CDR1 reads SGHDN; CDR2 reads FVKESK. The chain's CDR3 is CASSRGTGGSYEQYF. The DNA of the CDR3 is TGTGCCAGCAGCCGAGGGACAGGGGGCTCCTACGAGCAGTACTTC.

This clone was counted once. The V call is TRBV7-9, the J call TRBJ2-1, with 8 bases identical to TRBD1. The trim removed 7 bases at V and 2 bases at J, leaving 13 bases unmatched. CDR3 length: 17 amino acids. Per germline, CDR1 SEHNR and CDR2 FQNEAQ (reference sequence). The CDR3 bases are TGTGCCAGCACCCAAGACCCTCCGGGACAGGCCTACAATGAGCAGTTCTTC. This gives the protein CASTQDPPGQAYNEQFF.

The genes are TRBV6-5 and TRBJ2-7; D is uncertain. This CDR3 spans 13 amino acids. Germline lookup yields CDR1 MNHEY and CDR2 SVGAGI. V was trimmed by 8 bases and J by 0 bases, leaving 11 bases between them. The CDR3 nucleotides are TGTGCCAGCTCGGACCCTTACTCCTACGAGCAGTACTTC. Protein sequence: CASSDPYSYEQYF.

This clone was recorded a few times. The rearrangement uses TRBV6-5 and TRBJ2-7; tentative D call: TRBD2 (7 bases). V was cut by 6 bases and J by 2 bases, with 11 bases left in between. Germline assignment: CDR1 MNHEY and CDR2 SVGAGI. The CDR3 runs to 13 residues. The CDR3 DNA sequence: TGTGCCAGCAGGCCGGGGGGCCCCTACGAGCAGTACTTC. This encodes CASRPGGPYEQYF.

The chain carries TRBV6-1 and TRBJ1-1; the D gene is possibly TRBD1 (5 bases). This CDR3 has 13 amino acids. V was cut by 7 bases and J by 1 base, with 10 bases left in between. Germline CDR1 MNHNS, CDR2 SASEGT. The CDR3 spells CASMRTPNTEAFF. The CDR3 region has the DNA TGTGCCAGCATGAGGACACCGAACACTGAAGCTTTCTTT.

V and J are TRBV7-8 and TRBJ2-1; tentatively, D is TRBD1 or TRBD2 (5 bases each). There are 14 residues in the CDR3. Trimming pared 8 bases from V and 3 bases from J, leaving 14 bases between. Germline V CDR1 and CDR2: SGHVS, FQNEAQ. CDR3 sequence reads: CASGRGPIYNEQFF. In DNA form, the CDR3 reads TGTGCCAGCGGTCGGGGCCCAATCTACAATGAGCAGTTCTTC.

The chain's CDR3 is CASSLRASGTTDTQYF. CDR3 bases: TGTGCCAGCAGCTTAAGAGCTAGCGGGACCACAGATACGCAGTATTTT. This chain connects TRBV11-2 to TRBJ2-3, with 9 nucleotides matching TRBD2. The CDR3 totals 16 residues. CDR1 is SGHAT, CDR2 FQNNGV, per germline. The V gene end was trimmed by 2 bases and the J gene end by 2 bases; junction bases not matched to a gene: 5. The variable domain in full, completed from reference TRBV11-2 and TRBJ2-3, reads EAGVAQSPRYKIIEKRQSVAFWCNPISGHATLYWYQQILGQGPKLLIQFQNNGVVDDSQLPKDRFSAERLKGVDSTLKIQPAKLEDSAVYLCASSLRASGTTDTQYFGPGTRLTVL.

As regards this clone: This may come from a read error, since a much larger clone is one base off. The sample holds other DNA sequences that translate to the same CDR3. The chain joins TRBV5-1 to TRBJ2-1, with D maybe TRBD2 (5 bases). The germline V gene encodes CDR1 SGHRS and CDR2 YFSETQ. V gave up 1 base and J gave up 2 bases, with 10 bases separating them. This CDR3 spans 15 amino acids. The CDR3 protein is CASSLSSGAYNEQFF. The CDR3 region has the DNA TGCGCCAGCAGCTTGTCCAGCGGTGCCTACAATGAGCAGTTCTTC.

This chain links TRBV28 with TRBJ2-1, with no clear D. Trimming stripped 2 bases from V and 0 bases from J, with 5 bases between. The CDR3 length is 14 residues. CDR1 is MDHEN and CDR2 is SYDVKM in the germline V gene. This chain's CDR3 is CASSLAYSYNEQFF. CDR3 coding DNA: TGTGCCAGCAGTTTAGCGTACTCCTACAATGAGCAGTTCTTC. The full variable domain, completed using reference TRBV28 and TRBJ2-1, is DVKVTQSSRYLVKRTGEKVFLECVQDMDHENMFWYRQDPGLGLRLIYFSYDVKMKEKGDIPEGYSVSREKKERFSLILESASTNQTSMYLCASSLAYSYNEQFFGPGTRLTVL.

This clone was recorded only once. Other DNA sequences from this sample encode an identical CDR3 as well. The V gene is TRBV7-2, the J gene TRBJ2-1, with D uncertain. Germline V CDR1 and CDR2: SGHTA, FQGNSA. There are 13 residues in the CDR3. Trimming stripped 7 bases from V and 9 bases from J, with 16 bases between. In nucleotides, the CDR3 is TGTGCCAGCACAACCTATCTCTGGGGTGAGCAGTTCTTC. Translation gives CASTTYLWGEQFF.

This chain connects TRBV19 to TRBJ2-7; possibly TRBD2 for D (6 bases). The length of the CDR3 is 15 residues. Trimming removed 6 bases from V and 4 bases from J, with 19 bases in between. Germline V gives CDR1 LNHDA, CDR2 SQIVND (reference sequence). DNA for the CDR3: TGTGCCAGTAGCGTGCAAAATGGAGGGAGGTACGAGCAGTACTTC. Residues: CASSVQNGGRYEQYF.

In regard to this clone: Other DNA sequences in the same sample also yield this CDR3. V is TRBV15 and J is TRBJ1-5, with no clear D. Deletions cut 1 base from V and 4 bases from J, with 5 bases between. Germline loops: CDR1 LNHNV, CDR2 YYDKDF (reference sequence). This CDR3 has 13 amino acids. CDR3 bases: TGTGCCACCAGCAGAGTAGGGAATCAGCCCCAGCATTTT. The encoded protein is CATSRVGNQPQHF.